Following are 12 T cell receptor beta chains from one sample sequenced in a study of blood T cell repertoires in COVID-19. Using immunoSEQ multiplex PCR, the repertoire was profiled, and TCRdb retains in-frame clones only, with some absent. The table includes approximately 260,000 clones, around 82% detected once. The sequencing sample was made of peripheral blood. These receptor sequences come from a human donor in a cohort sampled during active COVID-19.

As regards this clone: One end of the junction fails to match germline, which may point to a read error. This sequence joins TRBV7-7 and TRBJ2-2; TRBD2 matches 11 bases. The V gene's germline CDR1 is SSHAT and CDR2 FNYEAQ (reference sequence). The CDR3 consists of 18 residues. The CDR3 DNA reads as TGTGCTAGCAGCTTTGGGTTAGCGGGGGGGCGGGGGGCCGGGGAGCTGTTTTTT. It yields the protein CASSFGLAGGRGAGELFF.

The V gene is TRBV13, the J gene TRBJ2-3, with TRBD1 matching 7 bases. Germline V CDR1 and CDR2: PRHDT, FYEKMQ (reference sequence). CDR3 length: 14 amino acids. V shed 5 bases and J 2 bases; nucleotides not matched to a gene: 4. CDR3 residues: CASSGGQITDTQYF. CDR3 in DNA: TGTGCCAGCAGCGGGGGACAGATCACAGATACGCAGTATTTT.

V and J are TRBV19 and TRBJ1-2, with D maybe TRBD1 (6 bases). This CDR3 is built from 15 residues. CDR1 and CDR2 (germline): LNHDA, SQIVND (reference sequence). Trimming shortened V by 5 bases and J by 4 bases, and 17 bases separated the two germline ends. The CDR3 DNA reads TGTGCCAGTAGTGTCGACCCAACAGGGACCTATGGCTACACCTTC. Encoded protein: CASSVDPTGTYGYTF.

The CDR3 spells CASSSYYYEQYF. CDR3 nucleotides: TGTGCCAGCAGCTCGTACTACTACGAGCAGTACTTC. V and J are TRBV7-9 and TRBJ2-7; no clear D. Germline V CDR1 and CDR2: SEHNR, FQNEAQ (reference sequence). Between the trimmed V and J ends, which lost 4 bases and 3 bases, there was a span of 7 bases. The CDR3 extends over 12 amino acids.

This clone was counted a single time. The rearrangement links TRBV6-6 to TRBJ1-1; possibly TRBD1 for D (5 bases). The CDR3 loop spans 15 amino acids. Germline CDR1 is MNHNY and CDR2 is SVGAGI (reference sequence). V was cut by 0 bases and J by 1 base, with 9 bases left in between. DNA of the CDR3: TGTGCCAGCAGTTACTCTGACAGAAAGAACACTGAAGCTTTCTTT. This codes for CASSYSDRKNTEAFF.

This chain joins TRBV27 and TRBJ2-1; 7 nucleotides match TRBD2. V dropped 5 bases and J dropped 0; count of bases not matched to a gene: 4. This CDR3 has 15 residues. Germline V gene data show CDR1 as MNHEY and CDR2 as SMNVEV (reference sequence). Here the CDR3 DNA reads TGTGCCAGCAGTCTGCGGGAGAACTCCTACAATGAGCAGTTCTTC. Amino acids: CASSLRENSYNEQFF.

The chain joins TRBV6-4 to TRBJ1-1, with unresolved D. Trimming removed 7 bases from V and 7 bases from J, with 19 bases in between. Germline V CDR1 and CDR2: MRHNA, SNTAGT. This CDR3 spans 14 amino acids. DNA for the CDR3: TGTGCCAGCAAGGCGGGTCAGAGCTCTGATGAAGCTTTCTTT. It yields the protein CASKAGQSSDEAFF.

The CDR3 DNA follows: TGTGCCAGCAGTCAGGACAGCCGAAATGAGCAGTTCTTC. As protein: CASSQDSRNEQFF. The V and J genes are TRBV7-3 and TRBJ2-1; TRBD1 is a possible D gene (6 bases). The germline V and J ends were trimmed by 6 bases and 7 bases, with 13 bases remaining between them. The CDR3 has 13 amino acids. CDR1 is SGHTA, CDR2 FQGTGA, per germline.

This rearrangement joins TRBV19 to TRBJ2-5, with 9 bases aligning to TRBD2. The length of the CDR3 is 16 residues. Germline V gene sequence: CDR1 LNHDA, CDR2 SQIVND (reference sequence). Trimming at V came to 3 bases and at J to 1 base, leaving 6 bases not matched to a gene. CDR3 loop: CASSIKLAGLQETQYF. CDR3 coding DNA: TGTGCCAGTAGTATTAAACTAGCGGGTCTCCAAGAGACCCAGTACTTC.

This clone came up a few times. V and J are TRBV5-1 and TRBJ2-7; no clear D. With 1 base removed from V and 0 bases from J, the gap between germline ends came to 11 bases. The germline V gene encodes CDR1 SGHRS and CDR2 YFSETQ. The CDR3 runs to 15 residues. CDR3 amino acids: CASSLTTASSYEQYF. For the CDR3, the DNA is TGCGCCAGCAGCTTGACGACTGCTAGCTCCTACGAGCAGTACTTC.

The V call is TRBV18, the J call TRBJ2-5; D call uncertain. This CDR3 is built from 15 residues. Germline assignment: CDR1 KGHSH and CDR2 LQKENI. V was cut by 2 bases and J by 1 base, with 11 bases left in between. The CDR3 DNA follows: TGTGCCAGCTCACCAGCTGGCGGCCTCCAAGAGACCCAGTACTTC. Its translation: CASSPAGGLQETQYF.

There are a few counts of this clone. The CDR3 sequence: CATSRATGLRANVLTF. In nucleotides, the CDR3 is TGTGCCACCAGCAGGGCTACAGGTTTGAGGGCCAACGTCCTGACTTTC. The chain couples TRBV15 to TRBJ2-6; D might be TRBD1 (5 bases). Looked up from germline, CDR1 is LNHNV and CDR2 is YYDKDF (reference sequence). The CDR3 runs to 16 residues. Trimming took off 3 bases at V and 5 bases at J, with 14 bases between the two ends.